This TCR beta chain was captured in a study of T-cell memory formation after mild COVID-19. Findings of the study overall: Whereas later expanders leaned CD4+, clones contracting day 15 to 85 showed a balanced CD4/CD8 makeup. Pre-infection memory contained some responding clones, which suggested that cross-reactive memory had joined.

This clonotype was observed a few times. As yet, its antigen is unknown. CDR1 and CDR2 (germline): SGDLS, YYNGEE. This CDR3 is built from 13 residues. Losses at the gene ends were 3 bases for V and 7 bases for J; bases not matched to a gene: 6. TCR alpha and TCR beta cDNA libraries carrying sample barcodes and UMIs came from 5'RACE with constant-segment primers. TCRdb called the 5' RACE reads again in MiXCR, with one record for every CDR3 protein. The sample lists under 650,000 distinct CDR3 sequences, about a sixth seen once, with approximately 12% in the top ten. The J gene is TRBJ1-1, the V gene TRBV9, with 7 nucleotides matching TRBD1. The specimen was PBMCs or a T cell subset sorted from them (not recorded which). The source of this sequence is an adult woman who had mild COVID-19 (a few samples of this study predate the infection). Cell type and time point are not known. CDR3 residues: CASSETGALEAFF. For the CDR3, the DNA is TGTGCCAGCAGCGAAACAGGGGCTCTTGAAGCTTTCTTT.